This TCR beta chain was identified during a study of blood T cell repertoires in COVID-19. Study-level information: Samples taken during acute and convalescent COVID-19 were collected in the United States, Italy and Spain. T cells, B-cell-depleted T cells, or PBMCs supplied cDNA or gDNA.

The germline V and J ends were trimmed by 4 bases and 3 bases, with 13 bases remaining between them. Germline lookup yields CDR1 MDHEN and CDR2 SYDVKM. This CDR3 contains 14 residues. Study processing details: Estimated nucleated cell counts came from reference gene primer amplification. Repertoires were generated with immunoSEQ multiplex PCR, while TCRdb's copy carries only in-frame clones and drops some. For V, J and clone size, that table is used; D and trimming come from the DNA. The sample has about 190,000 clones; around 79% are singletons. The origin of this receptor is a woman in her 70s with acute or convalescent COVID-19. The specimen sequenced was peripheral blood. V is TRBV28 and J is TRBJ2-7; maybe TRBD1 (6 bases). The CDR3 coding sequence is TGTGCCAGCAGTTCAAGACAGGACGACTACGAGCAGTACTTC. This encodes CASSSRQDDYEQYF.